This T cell receptor beta chain is from a study of blood T cells in healthy people across ages. For the second PCR, which ran for roughly 6 to 12 cycles, a sample-barcoded 5' primer and a J-beta primer mix were used. TCRdb ran MiXCR on the 5' RACE reads and lists one entry per CDR3 protein. The data show around 990,000 distinct CDR3 sequences, 35% to 45% seen once. Note on this clonotype: Its antigen is not known.

Germline CDR1 is ENHRY and CDR2 is SYGVKD. V dropped 10 bases and J dropped 5; count of bases not matched to a gene: 9. The CDR3 consists of 14 residues. Study-wide results and caveats: The donors' CMV status was not determined, possibly confounding changes in expanded clonotypes. Strong correlation linked observed beta diversity and percent naive T cells. Age brought a roughly linear fall in TCR beta diversity measured per million T cells.

The gene calls are TRBV10-3 and TRBJ2-5; 11 bases map to TRBD2. Sequences were obtained from blood. The TCR sequence derives from a man between 18 and 35 years old in good health. CDR3 loop: CATTGTSGAETQYF. For the CDR3, the DNA is TGTGCCACCACTGGGACTAGCGGCGCGGAGACCCAGTACTTC.